The 2 T cell receptor beta chains below all came from one sample that was sequenced in a study of shared clonotypes between healthy human individuals. This table comes from immunoSEQ multiplex PCR, and its TCRdb copy is limited to in-frame clones, with some not included. Of 1.5 million to 1.9 million clones in the sample, 95% to 99% were seen once. Sequenced material: naive CD4+ T cells sorted from blood. Indicated subset: CD45RA+ positively selected. The receptors originated from a man aged 25-45 years in good health.

A note on this clone: This sample includes further DNA sequences coding for the same CDR3. The chain joins TRBV20-1 to TRBJ2-7; tentatively, D is TRBD1 or TRBD2 (5 bases each). V lost 6 bases and J 3 bases, leaving 9 bases between the germline ends. The CDR3 totals 11 residues. CDR1 is DFQATT and CDR2 is SNEGSKA in the germline V gene (reference sequence). In DNA form, the CDR3 reads TGCAGTGCGGGACCGGGCTACGAGCAGTACTTC. Translation: CSAGPGYEQYF.

This rearrangement joins TRBV18 to TRBJ2-1; 8 bases match TRBD2. Unmatched junction bases numbered 10, after V lost 1 base and J lost 8 bases. The CDR3 spans 16 residues. Looked up from germline, CDR1 is KGHSH and CDR2 is LQKENI. The CDR3: CASSPLPGRAIDEQFF. The CDR3 bases are TGTGCCAGCTCACCACTACCCGGGAGGGCCATCGATGAGCAGTTCTTC. Full variable domain (remainder filled in from reference TRBV18 and TRBJ2-1): NAGVMQNPRHLVRRRGQEARLRCSPMKGHSHVYWYRQLPEEGLKFMVYLQKENIIDESGMPKERFSAEFPKEGPSILRIQQVVRGDSAAYFCASSPLPGRAIDEQFFGPGTRLTVL.